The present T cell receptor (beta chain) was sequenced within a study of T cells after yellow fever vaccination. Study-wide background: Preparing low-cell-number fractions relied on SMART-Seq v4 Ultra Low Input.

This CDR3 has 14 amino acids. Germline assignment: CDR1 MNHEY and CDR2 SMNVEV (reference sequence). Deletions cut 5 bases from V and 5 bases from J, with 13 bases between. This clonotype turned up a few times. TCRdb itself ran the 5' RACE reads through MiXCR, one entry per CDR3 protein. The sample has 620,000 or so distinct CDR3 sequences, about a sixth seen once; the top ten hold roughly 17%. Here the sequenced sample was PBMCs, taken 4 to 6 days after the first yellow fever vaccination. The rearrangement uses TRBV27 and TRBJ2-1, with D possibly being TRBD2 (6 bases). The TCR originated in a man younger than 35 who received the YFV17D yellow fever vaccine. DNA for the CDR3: TGTGCCAGCAGTACCCTGGGGGGACACAATGAGCAGTTCTTC. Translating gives CASSTLGGHNEQFF.